This is a list of T cell receptor beta chains from one sample in a study of T cells in localized non-small cell lung cancer. Profiled with immunoSEQ multiplex PCR; TCRdb holds only in-frame clones, not every one. Of roughly 13,000 clones listed, 84% are singletons. This sample comprised peripheral blood, obtained before any cancer treatment. These TCRs come from a male donor aged 60 or older with stage I squamous cell lung carcinoma. CDR3s include the opening cysteine and the closing phenylalanine or tryptophan. D genes are given only for firm matches. Where a row states a size, it is once, few, many or the class of an expanded clone; other rows omit it.

J gene	V gene	D gene	clone size	CDR3 protein	CDR3 DNA
TRBJ2-1	TRBV4-1	TRBD2	NA	CASSQEGSSGRAPEQFF	TGCGCCAGCAGCCAAGAGGGGTCTAGCGGGAGGGCTCCGGAGCAGTTCTTC
TRBJ2-3	TRBV6-5	TRBD1	NA	CASSSQQGGFTDTQYF	TGTGCCAGCAGTTCGCAACAGGGGGGTTTCACAGATACGCAGTATTTT
TRBJ2-4	TRBV28	NA	NA	CASSLFGRGTKNIQYF	TGTGCCAGCAGTTTATTTGGCAGGGGAACCAAAAACATTCAGTACTTC
TRBJ2-2	TRBV2	NA	once	CASSVSRGGTGELFF	TGTGCCAGCAGTGTATCGAGGGGTGGCACCGGGGAGCTGTTTTTT
TRBJ2-2	TRBV7-9	TRBD2	NA	CASSLGGLAGDTGELFF	TGTGCCAGCAGCTTAGGTGGACTAGCGGGAGACACCGGGGAGCTGTTTTTT
TRBJ2-1	TRBV6-5	NA	NA	CASSYGFNEQFF	TGTGCCAGCAGTTATGGGTTTAATGAGCAGTTCTTC
TRBJ1-1	TRBV9	NA	NA	CASSVGDRPSNTEAFF	TGTGCCAGCAGCGTAGGAGACAGACCCTCGAACACTGAAGCTTTCTTT
TRBJ1-2	TRBV19	TRBD1	few	CASGPGQWISLDTF	TGTGCCAGTGGACCGGGACAGTGGATTTCGTTGGACACCTTC
TRBJ2-3	TRBV6-1	NA	NA	CASSEQIPPSTDTQYF	TGTGCCAGCAGTGAACAGATACCACCGAGCACAGATACGCAGTATTTT
TRBJ2-5	TRBV18	NA	NA	CASSPPSIGARETQYF	TGTGCCAGCTCACCACCGAGTATAGGCGCAAGAGAGACCCAGTACTTC
TRBJ1-1	TRBV18	NA	NA	CASSPTGGITEAFF	TGTGCCAGCTCACCAACGGGAGGGATAACTGAAGCTTTCTTT
TRBJ2-3	TRBV20-1	NA	NA	CSANVPDTQYF	TGCAGTGCTAATGTGCCAGATACGCAGTATTTT
TRBJ2-7	TRBV18	NA	NA	CASSHPTDYEQYF	TGTGCCAGCTCACACCCGACAGATTACGAGCAGTACTTC
TRBJ2-7	TRBV29-1	TRBD1	NA	CSVSRTGLEQYF	TGCAGCGTTTCCCGGACAGGCCTCGAGCAGTACTTC
TRBJ2-2	TRBV10-3	NA	NA	CAIMASGSRGNTGELFF	TGTGCCATCATGGCTTCGGGCTCTCGGGGGAACACCGGGGAGCTGTTTTTT
TRBJ2-7	TRBV6-6	NA	NA	CASSPPGYYEQYF	TGTGCCAGCAGTCCTCCGGGGTACTACGAGCAGTACTTC
TRBJ2-2	TRBV29-1	NA	NA	CSVVPVDLGNTGELFF	TGCAGCGTAGTCCCCGTAGACCTTGGAAACACCGGGGAGCTGTTTTTT
TRBJ2-2	TRBV6-5	TRBD1	NA	CASSYSGGFTGELFF	TGTGCCAGCAGTTACTCAGGGGGCTTCACCGGGGAGCTGTTTTTT
TRBJ1-1	TRBV29-1	TRBD1	NA	CSVPQGGTEAFF	TGCAGCGTCCCTCAGGGGGGCACTGAAGCTTTCTTT
TRBJ1-4	TRBV5-1	NA	NA	CASTQTGGNEKLFF	TGCGCCAGCACCCAGACAGGCGGCAATGAAAAACTGTTTTTT
TRBJ2-3	TRBV4-2	NA	NA	CASRDANTDTQYF	TGTGCCAGCAGAGACGCTAACACAGATACGCAGTATTTT
TRBJ2-3	TRBV7-9	TRBD2	NA	CASHREGRTDTQYF	TGTGCCAGCCACCGGGAGGGGCGAACAGATACGCAGTATTTT
TRBJ2-7	TRBV2	NA	NA	CASSEWISDSEQYF	TGTGCCAGCAGTGAATGGATTAGCGACAGCGAGCAGTACTTC
TRBJ1-4	TRBV19	TRBD1	NA	CASGGDSQTEKLFF	TGTGCCAGTGGGGGGGACAGTCAAACTGAAAAACTGTTTTTT
TRBJ2-2	TRBV10-1	TRBD1	NA	CASSHVNRGRRTGELFF	TGCGCCAGCAGTCATGTAAACAGGGGACGCCGCACCGGGGAGCTGTTTTTT
TRBJ1-1	TRBV5-1	NA	once	CASSLGGQNTEAFF	TGCGCCAGCAGCTTGGGTGGACAGAACACTGAAGCTTTCTTT
TRBJ2-5	TRBV9	NA	NA	CASSDREETQYF	TGTGCCAGCAGCGACAGGGAAGAGACCCAGTACTTC
TRBJ2-7	TRBV10-3	NA	NA	CAISLREGYEQYF	TGTGCCATCAGTCTCAGGGAAGGGTACGAGCAGTACTTC
TRBJ2-1	TRBV7-9	TRBD2	NA	CASSSPSGRKNEQFF	TGTGCCAGCAGCTCTCCCAGCGGGAGGAAAAATGAGCAGTTCTTC
TRBJ2-1	TRBV5-4	NA	few	CASSSWDNEQFF	TGTGCCAGCAGCTCGTGGGACAATGAGCAGTTCTTC
TRBJ2-1	TRBV7-9	TRBD2	NA	CASSGTSGGGYNEQFF	TGTGCCAGCAGCGGGACTAGCGGAGGGGGGTACAATGAGCAGTTCTTC
TRBJ2-3	TRBV10-3	TRBD2	NA	CAIGLAADTQYF	TGTGCCATCGGGCTAGCGGCAGATACGCAGTATTTT
TRBJ1-5	TRBV19	NA	NA	CASSIDWNQPQHF	TGTGCCAGTAGTATAGATTGGAATCAGCCCCAGCATTTT
TRBJ2-7	TRBV5-1	TRBD1	NA	CASSPGTGGRDEQYF	TGCGCCAGCAGTCCCGGGACAGGGGGTAGGGACGAGCAGTACTTC
TRBJ2-5	TRBV14	NA	NA	CASSRSGIETQYF	TGTGCCAGCAGCAGGTCGGGTATCGAGACCCAGTACTTC
TRBJ1-3	TRBV5-6	NA	NA	CASSLYTAGNTIYF	TGTGCCAGCAGCTTGTATACAGCTGGAAACACCATATATTTT
TRBJ2-1	TRBV28	NA	NA	CASSKGSNEQFF	TGTGCCAGCAGTAAAGGGAGCAATGAGCAGTTCTTC
TRBJ2-3	TRBV15	TRBD2	NA	CATSRGLAGSSTDTQYF	TGTGCCACCAGTAGAGGTCTAGCGGGTTCTAGCACAGATACGCAGTATTTT
TRBJ2-4	TRBV5-4	NA	NA	CASGVDELAKNIQYF	TGTGCCAGCGGCGTAGATGAGCTAGCCAAAAACATTCAGTACTTC
TRBJ2-2	TRBV19	NA	NA	CASSIDRTKDSGELFF	TGTGCCAGTAGTATAGATCGGACAAAGGATTCCGGGGAGCTGTTTTTT
TRBJ2-5	TRBV5-1	TRBD1	NA	CASSPGTGGYQETQYF	TGCGCCAGCAGCCCAGGGACAGGGGGGTACCAAGAGACCCAGTACTTC
TRBJ2-1	TRBV5-1	NA	NA	CASSLEVTSSYNEQFF	TGCGCCAGCAGCTTGGAGGTGACTAGCTCCTACAATGAGCAGTTCTTC
TRBJ2-2	TRBV27	NA	NA	CASSLSGRTGELFF	TGTGCCAGCAGTTTGTCGGGGCGTACCGGGGAGCTGTTTTTT
TRBJ1-1	TRBV28	NA	few	CASSSATYGGTEAFF	TGTGCCAGCAGTTCGGCGACATATGGGGGCACTGAAGCTTTCTTT
TRBJ1-5	TRBV28	NA	NA	CASSFPGAQGPQHF	TGTGCCAGCAGTTTCCCCGGGGCCCAGGGGCCCCAGCATTTT
TRBJ1-4	TRBV7-9	NA	NA	CASSLAYEKLFF	TGTGCCAGCAGCTTAGCCTATGAAAAACTGTTTTTT
TRBJ2-2	TRBV29-1	NA	NA	CSVLVGGANTGELFF	TGCAGCGTTCTGGTAGGGGGAGCGAACACCGGGGAGCTGTTTTTT
TRBJ2-4	TRBV6-5	NA	NA	CASSYGGDSIQYF	TGTGCCAGCAGTTACGGGGGGGACAGCATTCAGTACTTC
TRBJ2-2	TRBV6-1	NA	NA	CAISGEGRTGELFF	TGTGCCATCTCCGGAGAGGGCCGGACCGGGGAGCTGTTTTTT
TRBJ2-7	TRBV19	NA	NA	CASSIGRSLSYEQYF	TGTGCCAGTAGTATTGGCAGGTCGTTGTCCTACGAGCAGTACTTC
TRBJ2-2	TRBV5-1	TRBD1	NA	CASSGTVNGELFF	TGCGCCAGCAGCGGGACAGTGAACGGGGAGCTGTTTTTT
TRBJ1-1	TRBV6-6	TRBD1	NA	CASRDQGGNTEAFF	TGTGCCAGCAGAGACCAGGGGGGTAACACTGAAGCTTTCTTT
TRBJ2-7	TRBV5-4	NA	NA	CASSAGGRGMTYEQYF	TGTGCCAGCAGCGCCGGCGGAAGAGGGATGACCTACGAGCAGTACTTC
TRBJ2-2	TRBV30	NA	once	CASEYSRVSGELFF	TGTGCCAGCGAATACTCCAGGGTTTCCGGGGAGCTGTTTTTT